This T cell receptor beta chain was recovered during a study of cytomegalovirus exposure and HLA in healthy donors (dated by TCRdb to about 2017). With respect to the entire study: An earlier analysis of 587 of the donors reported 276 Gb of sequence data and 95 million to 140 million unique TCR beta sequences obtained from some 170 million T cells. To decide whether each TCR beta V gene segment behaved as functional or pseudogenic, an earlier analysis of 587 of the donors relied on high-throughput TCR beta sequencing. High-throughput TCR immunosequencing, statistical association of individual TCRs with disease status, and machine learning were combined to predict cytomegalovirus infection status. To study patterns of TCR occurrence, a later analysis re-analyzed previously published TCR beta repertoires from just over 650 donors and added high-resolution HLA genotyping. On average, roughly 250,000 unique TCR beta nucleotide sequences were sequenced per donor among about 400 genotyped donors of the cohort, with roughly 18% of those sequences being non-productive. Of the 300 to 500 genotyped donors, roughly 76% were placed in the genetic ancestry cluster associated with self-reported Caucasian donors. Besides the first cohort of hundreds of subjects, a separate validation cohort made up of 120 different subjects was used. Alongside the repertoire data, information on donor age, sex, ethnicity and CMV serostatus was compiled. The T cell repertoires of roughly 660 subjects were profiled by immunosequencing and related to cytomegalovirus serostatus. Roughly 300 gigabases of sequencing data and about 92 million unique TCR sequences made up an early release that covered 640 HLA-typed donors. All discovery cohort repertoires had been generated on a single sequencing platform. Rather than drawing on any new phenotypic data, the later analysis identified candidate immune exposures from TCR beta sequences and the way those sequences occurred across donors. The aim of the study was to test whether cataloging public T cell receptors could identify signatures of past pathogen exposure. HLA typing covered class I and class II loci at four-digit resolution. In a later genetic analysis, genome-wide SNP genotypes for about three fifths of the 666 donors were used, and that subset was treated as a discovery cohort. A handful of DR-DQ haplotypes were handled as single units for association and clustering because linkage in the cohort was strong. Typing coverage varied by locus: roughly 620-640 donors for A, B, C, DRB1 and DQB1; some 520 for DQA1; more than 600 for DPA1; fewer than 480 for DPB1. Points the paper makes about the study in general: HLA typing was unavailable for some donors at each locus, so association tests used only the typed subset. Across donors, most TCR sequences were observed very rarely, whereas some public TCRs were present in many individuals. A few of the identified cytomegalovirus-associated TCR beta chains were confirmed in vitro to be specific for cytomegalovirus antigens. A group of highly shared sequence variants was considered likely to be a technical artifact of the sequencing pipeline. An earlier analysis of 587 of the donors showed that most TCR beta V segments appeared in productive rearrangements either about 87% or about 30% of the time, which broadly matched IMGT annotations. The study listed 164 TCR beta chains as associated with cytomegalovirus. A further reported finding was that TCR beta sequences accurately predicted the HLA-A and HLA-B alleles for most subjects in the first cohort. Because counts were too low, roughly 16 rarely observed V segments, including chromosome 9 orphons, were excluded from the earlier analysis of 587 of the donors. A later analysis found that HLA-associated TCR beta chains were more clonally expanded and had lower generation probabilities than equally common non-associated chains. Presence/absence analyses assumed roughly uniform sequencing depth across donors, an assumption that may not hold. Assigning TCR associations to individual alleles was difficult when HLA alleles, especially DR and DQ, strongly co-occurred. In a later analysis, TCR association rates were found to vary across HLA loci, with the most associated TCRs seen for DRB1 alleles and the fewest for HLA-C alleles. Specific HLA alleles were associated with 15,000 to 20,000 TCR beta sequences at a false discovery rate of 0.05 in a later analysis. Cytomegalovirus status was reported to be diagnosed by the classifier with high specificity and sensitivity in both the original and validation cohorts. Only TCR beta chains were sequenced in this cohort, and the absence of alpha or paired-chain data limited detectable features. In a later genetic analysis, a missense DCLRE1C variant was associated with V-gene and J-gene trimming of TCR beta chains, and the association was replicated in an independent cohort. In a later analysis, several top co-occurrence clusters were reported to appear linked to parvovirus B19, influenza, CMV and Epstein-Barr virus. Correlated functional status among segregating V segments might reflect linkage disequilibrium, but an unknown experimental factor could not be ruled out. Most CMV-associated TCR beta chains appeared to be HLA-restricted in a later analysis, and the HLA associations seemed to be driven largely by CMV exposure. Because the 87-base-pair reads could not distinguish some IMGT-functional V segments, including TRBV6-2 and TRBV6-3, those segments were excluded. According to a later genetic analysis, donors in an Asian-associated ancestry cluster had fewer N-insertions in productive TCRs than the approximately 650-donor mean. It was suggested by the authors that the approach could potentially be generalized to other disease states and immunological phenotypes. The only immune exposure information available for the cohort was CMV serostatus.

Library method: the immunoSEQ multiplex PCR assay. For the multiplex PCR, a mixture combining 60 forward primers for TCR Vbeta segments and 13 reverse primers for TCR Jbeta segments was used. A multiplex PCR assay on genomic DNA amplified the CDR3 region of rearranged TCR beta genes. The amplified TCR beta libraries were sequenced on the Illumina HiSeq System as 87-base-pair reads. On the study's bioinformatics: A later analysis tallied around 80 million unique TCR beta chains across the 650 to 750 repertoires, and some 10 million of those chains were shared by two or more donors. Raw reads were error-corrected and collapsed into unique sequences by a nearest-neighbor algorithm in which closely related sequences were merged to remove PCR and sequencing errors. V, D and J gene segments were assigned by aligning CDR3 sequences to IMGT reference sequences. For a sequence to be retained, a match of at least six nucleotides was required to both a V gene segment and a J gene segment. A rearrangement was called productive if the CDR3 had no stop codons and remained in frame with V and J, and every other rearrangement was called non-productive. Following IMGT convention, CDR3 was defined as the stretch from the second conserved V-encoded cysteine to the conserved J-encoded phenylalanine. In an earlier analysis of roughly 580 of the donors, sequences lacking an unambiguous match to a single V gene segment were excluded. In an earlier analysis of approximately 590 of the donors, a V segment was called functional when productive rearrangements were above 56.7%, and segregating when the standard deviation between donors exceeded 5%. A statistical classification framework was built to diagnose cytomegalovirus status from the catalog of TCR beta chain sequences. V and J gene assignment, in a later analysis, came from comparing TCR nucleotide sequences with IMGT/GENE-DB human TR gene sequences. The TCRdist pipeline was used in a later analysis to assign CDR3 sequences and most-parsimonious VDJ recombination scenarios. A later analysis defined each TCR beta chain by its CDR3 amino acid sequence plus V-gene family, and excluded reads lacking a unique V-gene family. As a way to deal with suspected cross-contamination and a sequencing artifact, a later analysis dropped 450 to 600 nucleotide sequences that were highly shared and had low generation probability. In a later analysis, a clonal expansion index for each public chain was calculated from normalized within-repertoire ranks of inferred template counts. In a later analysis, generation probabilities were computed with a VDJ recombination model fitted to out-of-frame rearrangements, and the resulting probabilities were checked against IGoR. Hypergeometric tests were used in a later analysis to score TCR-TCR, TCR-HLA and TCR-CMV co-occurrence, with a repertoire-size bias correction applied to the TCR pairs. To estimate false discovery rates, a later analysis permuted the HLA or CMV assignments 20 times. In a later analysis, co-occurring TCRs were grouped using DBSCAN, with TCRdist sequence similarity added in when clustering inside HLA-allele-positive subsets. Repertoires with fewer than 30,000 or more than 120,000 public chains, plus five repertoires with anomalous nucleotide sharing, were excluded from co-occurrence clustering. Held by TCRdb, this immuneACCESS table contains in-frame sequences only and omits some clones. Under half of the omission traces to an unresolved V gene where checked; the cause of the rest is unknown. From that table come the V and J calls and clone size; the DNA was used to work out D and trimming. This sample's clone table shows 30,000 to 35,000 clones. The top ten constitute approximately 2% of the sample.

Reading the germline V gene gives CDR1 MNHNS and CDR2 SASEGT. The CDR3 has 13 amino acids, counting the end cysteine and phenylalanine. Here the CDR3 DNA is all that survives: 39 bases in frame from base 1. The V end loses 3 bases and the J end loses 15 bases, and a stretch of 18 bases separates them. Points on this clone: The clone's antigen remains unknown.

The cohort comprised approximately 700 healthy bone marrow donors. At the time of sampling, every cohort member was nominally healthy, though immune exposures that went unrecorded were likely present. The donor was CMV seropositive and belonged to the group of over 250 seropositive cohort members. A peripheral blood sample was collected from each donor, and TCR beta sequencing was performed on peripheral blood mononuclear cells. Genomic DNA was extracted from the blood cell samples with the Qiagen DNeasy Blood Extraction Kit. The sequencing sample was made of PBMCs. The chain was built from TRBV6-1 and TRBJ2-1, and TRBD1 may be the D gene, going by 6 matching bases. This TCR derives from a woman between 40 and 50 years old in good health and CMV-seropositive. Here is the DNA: TGTGCCAGCAGTGAGACGCTACAGGGACGGGCGTTCTTC. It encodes CASSETLQGRAFF.